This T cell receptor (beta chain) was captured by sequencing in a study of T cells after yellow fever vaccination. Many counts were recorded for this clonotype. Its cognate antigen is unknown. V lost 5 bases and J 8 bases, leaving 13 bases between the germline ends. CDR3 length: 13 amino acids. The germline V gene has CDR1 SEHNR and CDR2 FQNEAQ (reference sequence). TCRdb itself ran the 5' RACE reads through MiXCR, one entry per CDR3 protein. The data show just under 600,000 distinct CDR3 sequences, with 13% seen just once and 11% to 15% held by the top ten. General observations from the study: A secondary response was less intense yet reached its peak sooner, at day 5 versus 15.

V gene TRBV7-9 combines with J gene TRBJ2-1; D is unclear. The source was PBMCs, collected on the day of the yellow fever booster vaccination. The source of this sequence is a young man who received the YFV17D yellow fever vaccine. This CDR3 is CASSRIENDEQFF. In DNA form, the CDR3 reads TGTGCCAGCAGCCGGATAGAGAATGATGAGCAGTTCTTC.